This is a list of T cell receptor beta chains from one sample in a study of blood T cells in healthy people across ages. TCRdb analysed the 5' RACE reads with MiXCR anew, one entry per CDR3 protein. The sample records hundreds of thousands of distinct CDR3 sequences, 40% to 45% being singletons. The sequencing sample was made of blood. Receptors originate from an older woman in good health. CDR3s include the opening cysteine and the closing phenylalanine or tryptophan. Each record gives: clone size, D gene, V gene, J gene, CDR3 DNA, CDR3 protein. A D gene is named only where the DNA matches it firmly. The size field is filled for only some rows; it gives once, few, many or a size class.

>NA|NA|TRBV24-1|TRBJ2-7
TGTGCCACCAGTCGTGGGGACGGGGGGCTGGATGAGCAGTACTTC
CATSRGDGGLDEQYF
>few|NA|TRBV12-3/TRBV12-4|TRBJ1-1
TGTGCCAGCAGCCCGGGGGGGAAAGTTTTGAACACTGAAGCTTTCTTT
CASSPGGKVLNTEAFF
>NA|NA|TRBV6-2/TRBV6-3|TRBJ2-7
TGTGCCACCCTAAGACACGGGGCCTACGAGCAGTACTTC
CATLRHGAYEQYF
>NA|NA|TRBV4-1|TRBJ1-4
TGCGCCAGCAGCCAAGAGTTCAGCCGTTTAAATGAAAAACTGTTTTTT
CASSQEFSRLNEKLFF
>NA|NA|TRBV7-2|TRBJ2-1
TGTGCCAGCAGCGTAGAAATGGGTCGGGAGCAGTTCTTC
CASSVEMGREQFF
>few|TRBD1|TRBV27|TRBJ2-7
TGTGCCAGCAGTTTCATTTGGGACAGCCCTAGCTCCTACGAGCAGTACTTC
CASSFIWDSPSSYEQYF
>few|TRBD2|TRBV12-3/TRBV12-4|TRBJ2-1
TGTGCCAGCAGTGTTAGCGGGGGGTCGCGCAATGAGCAGTTCTTC
CASSVSGGSRNEQFF
>NA|NA|TRBV27|TRBJ1-1
TGTGCCAGCAGTTTACAGGGGCGGCACACTGAAGCTTTCTTT
CASSLQGRHTEAFF
>NA|TRBD1|TRBV13|TRBJ2-3
TGTGCCAGCAGCTTAAACTGGGACAGGGGGTCGGCAGATACGCAGTATTTT
CASSLNWDRGSADTQYF
>NA|TRBD2|TRBV5-1|TRBJ2-1
TGCGCCAGCAAAACTAGCGGGGGCGGGTATGAGCAGTTCTTC
CASKTSGGGYEQFF
>once|TRBD2|TRBV10-3|TRBJ2-7
TGTGCCATCAGTGCTGAGCGGGAGCTATTGGAGACCCGGTACTTC
CAISAERELLETRYF
>NA|NA|TRBV7-2|TRBJ2-7
TGTGCCAGCAGCTACCACAATGAGCAGTACTTC
CASSYHNEQYF
>NA|TRBD2|TRBV7-2|TRBJ2-7
TGTGCCAGCAGCTTAGTTAGCGGGACTGCCGGAGAGCAGTACTTC
CASSLVSGTAGEQYF
>NA|TRBD2|TRBV29-1|TRBJ2-1
TGCAGCGTTGAACAGCGGGAGGAGTTCTTC
CSVEQREEFF
>NA|TRBD1|TRBV7-9|TRBJ2-1
TGTGCCAGCAGGCAACAACGGACAGGGCAACTCGAGCAGTTCTTC
CASRQQRTGQLEQFF
>NA|NA|TRBV2|TRBJ2-5
TGTGCCAGCAAAGGCACACAAGAGACCCAGTACTTC
CASKGTQETQYF
>NA|NA|TRBV3-1|TRBJ1-4
TGTGCCAGCAGCCAAGGGGGGGTATCCGAAGAAAAACTGTTTTTT
CASSQGGVSEEKLFF
>few|TRBD1|TRBV12-3/TRBV12-4|TRBJ2-2
TGTGCCAGTCTGGGGGGACAGGGGAACACCGGGGAGCTGTTTTTT
CASLGGQGNTGELFF
>NA|NA|TRBV3-1|TRBJ1-4
TGTGCCAGCCGAGGGGGAAATGAAAAACTGTTTTTT
CASRGGNEKLFF
>NA|NA|TRBV7-2|TRBJ1-4
TGTGCCAGCACCTCACAACGGGCAACTAATGAAGAACTGTTTTTT
CASTSQRATNEELFF
>few|NA|TRBV6-5|TRBJ2-7
TGTGCCAGCAGTTACCGGTCCGGCTACGAGCAGTACTTC
CASSYRSGYEQYF
>NA|TRBD1|TRBV20-1|TRBJ2-2
TGCAGTGCTAGAAAACAGGGGGCTATGAGCACCGGGGAGCTGTTTTTT
CSARKQGAMSTGELFF
>NA|NA|TRBV7-2|TRBJ2-1
TGTGCCAGCAGGCGGGACTCCCAGGGTGAGCAGTTCTTC
CASRRDSQGEQFF
>once|NA|TRBV2|TRBJ2-5
TGTGCCAGCAGTGACCCCCCAAGCGGACAAGAGACCCAGTACTTC
CASSDPPSGQETQYF
>once|TRBD1|TRBV7-9|TRBJ2-7
TGTGCCAGCAGCCCAGAACAGGGGAGTCGGGACGTGCAGTACTTC
CASSPEQGSRDVQYF
>many|NA|TRBV28|TRBJ2-7
TGTGCCAGCAGCTCGGTCCTGGTCTACGAGCAGTACTTC
CASSSVLVYEQYF
>NA|NA|TRBV7-2|TRBJ2-7
TGTGCCAGCAGCGTGAACAGGGCTTCGGGCGAGCAGTACTTC
CASSVNRASGEQYF
>NA|NA|TRBV11-2|TRBJ2-5
TGTGCCAGCAGCATGATTCGCACGGAAAAAGAGACCCAGTACTTC
CASSMIRTEKETQYF
>few|NA|TRBV12-3/TRBV12-4|TRBJ2-7
TGTGCCAGCAGTTTAGTAACACCCGCTCCCGGGACTCTCTCCTACGAGCAGTACTTC
CASSLVTPAPGTLSYEQYF
>NA|NA|TRBV3-1|TRBJ2-7
TGTGCCAGCTCGAAGGGCCAGTACTACGAGCAGTACTTC
CASSKGQYYEQYF